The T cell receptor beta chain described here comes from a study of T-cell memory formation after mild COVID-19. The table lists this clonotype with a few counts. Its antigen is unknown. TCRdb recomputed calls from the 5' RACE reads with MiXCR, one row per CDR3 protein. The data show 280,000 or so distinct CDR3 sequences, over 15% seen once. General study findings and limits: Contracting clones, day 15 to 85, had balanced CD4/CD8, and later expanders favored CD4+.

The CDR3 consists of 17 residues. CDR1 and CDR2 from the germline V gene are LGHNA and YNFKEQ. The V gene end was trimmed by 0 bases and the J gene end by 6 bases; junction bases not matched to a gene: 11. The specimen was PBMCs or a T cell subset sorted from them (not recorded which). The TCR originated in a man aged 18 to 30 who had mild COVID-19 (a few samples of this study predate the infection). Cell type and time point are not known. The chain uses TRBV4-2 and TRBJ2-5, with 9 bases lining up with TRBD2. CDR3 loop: CASSQDSFSGGFKTQYF. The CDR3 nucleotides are TGTGCCAGCAGCCAAGACTCCTTTAGCGGGGGCTTTAAGACCCAGTACTTC.